The clone carrying this T cell receptor (beta chain) appeared once. What it recognizes is unknown. The primer mix had 60 Vbeta and 13 Jbeta primers. Method: immunoSEQ multiplex PCR; TCRdb's copy keeps in-frame clones and lacks some. This sample has roughly 120,000 clones; around 80% occur once, and the top ten carry 0.85% to 1.3%. This record comes from a study of cytomegalovirus exposure and HLA in healthy donors. Overall study findings and caveats: Most TCR sequences proved rare, with some public TCRs found in many donors.

The junction had 8 bases not matched to a gene; V was cut back by 8 bases and J by 5 bases. The CDR3 contains 14 residues. Germline CDR1 and CDR2: LNHDA and SQIVND (reference sequence). The chain links TRBV19 to TRBJ2-5, with TRBD1 identical over 10 bases. This TCR derives from a human donor in good health. The sequenced material came from PBMCs. CDR3 region: CASLGTGVMETQYF. The CDR3 bases are TGTGCCAGTTTGGGGACAGGGGTAATGGAGACCCAGTACTTC.